A selection of T cell receptor beta chains follows, all from one sample in a study of PD-L1 blockade in urothelial cancer. The assay was immunoSEQ multiplex PCR, and TCRdb's table has in-frame clones only and misses some. This table holds over 45,000 clones, about 86% found once. Sample: PBMCs, taken around atezolizumab (anti-PD-L1) treatment. The receptors here all came from a man aged 55 to 70 with urothelial cancer. Each CDR3 is given with its conserved first and last residue. The D gene is left open where the match is weak. Size is omitted from some rows. Given values are once, few, many or a class for expanded clones.

TRBJ1-3	NA	TRBV19	NA	CASSYQRTAPGNTIYF	TGTGCCAGTAGTTACCAAAGGACAGCCCCTGGAAACACCATATATTTT
TRBJ2-2	TRBD2	TRBV6-1	once	CASSDALGVAGGITGELFF	TGTGCCAGCAGTGATGCGCTTGGGGTAGCGGGGGGGATCACCGGGGAGCTGTTTTTT
TRBJ1-1	NA	TRBV7-9	NA	CASSPPPGTFPVGEAFF	TGTGCCAGCAGCCCACCCCCCGGGACATTCCCCGTTGGTGAAGCTTTCTTT
TRBJ1-1	NA	TRBV25-1	NA	CASSEYGQSNTEAFF	TGTGCCAGCAGTGAATATGGGCAGTCGAACACTGAAGCTTTCTTT
TRBJ2-1	NA	TRBV29-1	NA	CSVEDVAEQFF	TGCAGCGTTGAAGATGTGGCAGAGCAGTTCTTC
TRBJ2-2	NA	TRBV5-1	NA	CASSSGTWNTGELFF	TGCGCCAGCAGCTCCGGGACATGGAACACCGGGGAGCTGTTTTTT
TRBJ1-1	NA	TRBV4-1	NA	CASSGEGVTEAFF	TGCGCCAGCAGCGGGGAGGGGGTCACTGAAGCTTTCTTT
TRBJ1-2	NA	TRBV28	NA	CASSLYGDGYTF	TGTGCCAGCAGTTTATACGGGGATGGCTACACCTTC
TRBJ2-7	TRBD1	TRBV29-1	few	CSVVGQGRDEQYF	TGCAGCGTTGTGGGACAGGGGCGCGACGAGCAGTACTTC
TRBJ1-1	NA	TRBV18	NA	CASSPLSRGNTEAFF	TGTGCCAGCTCACCTCTTTCACGGGGAAACACTGAAGCTTTCTTT
TRBJ2-7	NA	TRBV21-1	NA	CASSNASGVYEQYF	TGTGCCAGCAGCAACGCGAGCGGGGTGTACGAGCAGTACTTC
TRBJ1-1	TRBD1	TRBV6-5	NA	CASSKTGGTAEAFF	TGTGCCAGCAGCAAGACAGGGGGCACCGCTGAAGCTTTCTTT